A selection of T cell receptor beta chains follows, all from one sample in a study of blood T cell repertoires in COVID-19. Using immunoSEQ multiplex PCR, the repertoire was profiled, and TCRdb retains in-frame clones only, with some absent. The data show some 220,000 clones, about 86% seen once. Sequencing used PBMCs or T cells enriched from blood (not recorded which). The receptors stem from a woman in her forties or fifties in a cohort exposed to, infected with or recovered from COVID-19 (not recorded which). The CDR3 runs from the conserved cysteine through the conserved F or W. Fields, in order: V gene, D gene, J gene, clone size, CDR3 DNA, CDR3 protein. The D gene is left open where the match is weak. Clone sizes are given selectively: once, few, many, or a class where the clone is expanded.

v_call: TRBV5-1; d_call: TRBD1; j_call: TRBJ1-1; clone_size: NA; cdr3_nt: TGCGCCAGCAAAGGGACAGGGCTGGGCACTGAAGCTTTCTTT; cdr3_aa: CASKGTGLGTEAFF
v_call: TRBV10-3; d_call: TRBD2; j_call: TRBJ2-1; clone_size: NA; cdr3_nt: TGTGCCATCAGTGGACTAGCGGGATCTTACAATGAGCAGTTCTTC; cdr3_aa: CAISGLAGSYNEQFF
v_call: TRBV2; d_call: NA; j_call: TRBJ1-6; clone_size: NA; cdr3_nt: TGTGCCAGCAGTCTAGAAGTCAGCTCCTATAATTCACCCCTCCACTTT; cdr3_aa: CASSLEVSSYNSPLHF
v_call: TRBV30; d_call: NA; j_call: TRBJ1-1; clone_size: once; cdr3_nt: TGTGCCTGGAACGGTCGGCAGGGGAACACTGAAGCTTTCTTT; cdr3_aa: CAWNGRQGNTEAFF
v_call: TRBV5-4; d_call: TRBD1; j_call: TRBJ2-2; clone_size: NA; cdr3_nt: TGTGCCAGCAGCTTCGGAGGAGACAGGGTCGGAGAGCTGTTTTTT; cdr3_aa: CASSFGGDRVGELFF
v_call: TRBV5-1; d_call: NA; j_call: TRBJ1-2; clone_size: NA; cdr3_nt: TGCGCCAGCACACCGTCTCCGGGGAACTATGGCTACACCTTC; cdr3_aa: CASTPSPGNYGYTF
v_call: TRBV5-4; d_call: TRBD2; j_call: TRBJ2-3; clone_size: NA; cdr3_nt: TGTGCCAGCAGCTCTAGCGGGGGGGCCAGAGATACGCAGTATTTT; cdr3_aa: CASSSSGGARDTQYF
v_call: TRBV7-9; d_call: TRBD2; j_call: TRBJ2-6; clone_size: NA; cdr3_nt: TGTGCCAGCAGCCCAACGGGGGGGGTGTCCCTCTCTGTAGCCAACGTCCTGACTTTC; cdr3_aa: CASSPTGGVSLSVANVLTF
v_call: TRBV7-7; d_call: TRBD1; j_call: TRBJ1-4; clone_size: few; cdr3_nt: TGTGCTAGCAGCCCGGACAGGGGGCGCGTCCTGTTTTTT; cdr3_aa: CASSPDRGRVLFF
v_call: TRBV29-1; d_call: TRBD2; j_call: TRBJ2-5; clone_size: NA; cdr3_nt: TGCAGCGTTGATGCCAGCGGGGGGTCTGAGACCCAGTACTTC; cdr3_aa: CSVDASGGSETQYF
v_call: TRBV28; d_call: TRBD1; j_call: TRBJ2-5; clone_size: NA; cdr3_nt: TGTGCCAGCAGAAGCGGCCCAGGGGGGACCCAGTACTTC; cdr3_aa: CASRSGPGGTQYF
v_call: TRBV4-3; d_call: TRBD1; j_call: TRBJ2-5; clone_size: once; cdr3_nt: TGCGCCAGCAGCCAAGATCTTTACAGGGGGTACGAAGAGACCCAGTACTTC; cdr3_aa: CASSQDLYRGYEETQYF
v_call: TRBV6-6; d_call: NA; j_call: TRBJ1-6; clone_size: NA; cdr3_nt: TGTGCCAGCACCACCCCGCGGAGCACCTATAATTCACCCCTCCACTTT; cdr3_aa: CASTTPRSTYNSPLHF
v_call: TRBV29-1; d_call: TRBD1; j_call: TRBJ2-3; clone_size: NA; cdr3_nt: TGCAGCGTGAGGACAGGGAGCACAGATACGCAGTATTTT; cdr3_aa: CSVRTGSTDTQYF
v_call: TRBV6-1; d_call: NA; j_call: TRBJ1-2; clone_size: NA; cdr3_nt: TGTGCCAGCAGTGAAGCCAGTCCCCACTATGGCTACACCTTC; cdr3_aa: CASSEASPHYGYTF
v_call: TRBV15; d_call: NA; j_call: TRBJ2-7; clone_size: NA; cdr3_nt: TGTGCCACCTCTCGCGGGGCCTCCTACGAGCAGTACTTC; cdr3_aa: CATSRGASYEQYF
v_call: TRBV18; d_call: NA; j_call: TRBJ2-7; clone_size: NA; cdr3_nt: TGTGCCAGCTCAACTACAGGGTACGAGCAGTACTTC; cdr3_aa: CASSTTGYEQYF
v_call: TRBV5-1; d_call: NA; j_call: TRBJ2-3; clone_size: NA; cdr3_nt: TGCGCCAGCGGGGAGTATCCCCCCCCGCAGTATTTT; cdr3_aa: CASGEYPPPQYF
v_call: TRBV19; d_call: TRBD1; j_call: TRBJ1-5; clone_size: NA; cdr3_nt: TGTGCCAGTATCCCCAGGGGGGATAGCAATCAGCCCCAGCATTTT; cdr3_aa: CASIPRGDSNQPQHF
v_call: TRBV4-2; d_call: TRBD1; j_call: TRBJ2-7; clone_size: few; cdr3_nt: TGTGCCAGCAGCCGAGGGGACAGGGACGGATCCTACGAGCAGTACTTC; cdr3_aa: CASSRGDRDGSYEQYF
v_call: TRBV7-6; d_call: TRBD1; j_call: TRBJ1-2; clone_size: NA; cdr3_nt: TGTGCCAGCAGCTTAGGGGGCGTGGGACAGGGGAACTATGGCTACACCTTC; cdr3_aa: CASSLGGVGQGNYGYTF
v_call: TRBV5-4; d_call: TRBD2; j_call: TRBJ2-3; clone_size: NA; cdr3_nt: TGTGCCAGCAGCTTGAGAGGCGGGGGAACAGATACGCAGTATTTT; cdr3_aa: CASSLRGGGTDTQYF
v_call: TRBV13; d_call: TRBD2; j_call: TRBJ2-7; clone_size: NA; cdr3_nt: TGTGCCAGCAGCTTAACCGGGGGGGGAAGGGGTGAGCAGTACTTC; cdr3_aa: CASSLTGGGRGEQYF
v_call: TRBV5-1; d_call: NA; j_call: TRBJ1-3; clone_size: NA; cdr3_nt: TGCGCCAGCAGCGAGGGTTTTTGGGCCTCTGGAAACACCATATATTTT; cdr3_aa: CASSEGFWASGNTIYF
v_call: TRBV27; d_call: TRBD1; j_call: TRBJ1-6; clone_size: NA; cdr3_nt: TGTGCCAGCAGTTTCGGTAGAGGGGGCTGGTATAATTCACCCCTCCACTTT; cdr3_aa: CASSFGRGGWYNSPLHF
v_call: TRBV10-3; d_call: TRBD2; j_call: TRBJ2-1; clone_size: NA; cdr3_nt: TGTGCCATCAGTGAAGGGGCTAGCGGTGAGCAGTTCTTC; cdr3_aa: CAISEGASGEQFF
v_call: TRBV9; d_call: TRBD1; j_call: TRBJ1-2; clone_size: NA; cdr3_nt: TGTGCCAGCAGCGAGACAGGGGGCGTTGGCTACACCTTC; cdr3_aa: CASSETGGVGYTF
v_call: TRBV24-1; d_call: NA; j_call: TRBJ2-5; clone_size: NA; cdr3_nt: TGTGCCACCAGTGATCCTAGGACAGTCCAAGAGACCCAGTACTTC; cdr3_aa: CATSDPRTVQETQYF
v_call: TRBV29-1; d_call: TRBD1; j_call: TRBJ2-1; clone_size: NA; cdr3_nt: TGCAGCGTTGAAGATCTGGACAGGGGAATTTTCGACAATGAGCAGTTCTTC; cdr3_aa: CSVEDLDRGIFDNEQFF
v_call: TRBV10-3; d_call: TRBD1; j_call: TRBJ1-4; clone_size: NA; cdr3_nt: TGTGCCATCGGACCCGGGACAGGGAGTGAAAAACTGTTTTTT; cdr3_aa: CAIGPGTGSEKLFF
v_call: TRBV3-1/TRBV3-2; d_call: NA; j_call: TRBJ1-1; clone_size: NA; cdr3_nt: TGTGCCAGCAGCCAAGGAATTCCGCAGGGAGGTTATGAATTT; cdr3_aa: CASSQGIPQGGYEF
v_call: TRBV6-2/TRBV6-3; d_call: NA; j_call: TRBJ1-2; clone_size: NA; cdr3_nt: TGTGCCAGCAGTTACTCCACAGGTCCCGGCTATGGCTACACCTTC; cdr3_aa: CASSYSTGPGYGYTF